This T cell receptor (beta chain) is from a study of control samples from healthy donors and cancer patients. Data came from immunoSEQ multiplex PCR; TCRdb stores just in-frame clones and leaves some out. The sample records about 140,000 clones, about 88% being singletons. Germline CDR1 is LNHDA and CDR2 is SQIVND (reference sequence). This CDR3 contains 16 residues. The V gene end was trimmed by 6 bases and the J gene end by 7 bases; junction bases not matched to a gene: 13. The rearrangement uses TRBV19 and TRBJ1-5; 9 bases map to TRBD1. Sequenced sample: blood. The clonotype was recovered from a woman aged 30 to 39 in good health. The DNA of the CDR3 is TGTGCCAGTAGCAACAGGGGGCTCACATTCTGGCAGCCCCAGCATTTT. This encodes CASSNRGLTFWQPQHF.